The rows below give T cell receptor beta chains drawn from one sample of a study of CD8 T cells in ankylosing spondylitis. TCRdb independently ran MiXCR on the 5' RACE reads; one entry per CDR3 protein. The sample records a few hundred thousand distinct CDR3 sequences, roughly 20% being singletons. The sequenced material came from blood, either unsorted or a sorted T cell fraction (not recorded which). The receptors here all came from a male donor with ankylosing spondylitis or in good health (not recorded which). Both conserved end residues are part of each CDR3. A D gene is named only where the DNA matches it firmly. Size tells how often a clone was seen (once, few, many) or the class of an expanded clone, and some rows leave it out.

>TRBD2|once|TRBJ2-3|TRBV7-9
TGTGCCAGCAGCTCGCCGACTAGCGGGGGCAGCACAGATACGCAGTATTTT
CASSSPTSGGSTDTQYF
>TRBD1|NA|TRBJ2-3|TRBV3-1
TGTGCCAGCAGCCCTCGGACAGGCACGCAGTATTTT
CASSPRTGTQYF
>TRBD2|NA|TRBJ2-1|TRBV5-1
TGCGCCAGCAGCTTTGAGACTAGCGTCAATTATGAGCAGTTCTTC
CASSFETSVNYEQFF
>TRBD1|NA|TRBJ1-1|TRBV2
TGTGCCAGCAGTGAATTAGAGGACAGGGGAGTCGGTTACACTGAAGCTTTCTTT
CASSELEDRGVGYTEAFF
>TRBD2|few|TRBJ2-7|TRBV7-8
TGTGCCAGCAGCTCCACATCGCGGGGGAGCTCCTACGAGCAGTACTTC
CASSSTSRGSSYEQYF
>TRBD2|few|TRBJ2-1|TRBV11-2
TGTGCCACTAAAGCGGGGGGGCTGTCCAATGAGCAGTTCTTC
CATKAGGLSNEQFF
>TRBD2|NA|TRBJ2-1|TRBV9
TGTGCCAGCAGCGTAGCGGGGGGAACGATCAGCTCCTACAATGAGCAGTTCTTC
CASSVAGGTISSYNEQFF
>NA|NA|TRBJ2-7|TRBV27
TGTGCCAGCAGTCCCTTGACAGGTCTCACCCACGAGCAGTACTTC
CASSPLTGLTHEQYF
>TRBD2|few|TRBJ2-1|TRBV7-6
TGTGCCAGCAGCTTAGCGCTGCCAGCGGGGGCAACCCGCGATGAGCAGTTCTTC
CASSLALPAGATRDEQFF
>NA|NA|TRBJ2-1|TRBV21-1
TGTGCCAGCAGCAAAGTTGGCCCAGGGGTCGTAAATGAGCAGTTCTTC
CASSKVGPGVVNEQFF
>TRBD1|few|TRBJ2-7|TRBV5-1
TGCGCCAGCAGCCCCGGACAGGCCAGCTCCTACGAGCAGTACTTC
CASSPGQASSYEQYF
>TRBD2|NA|TRBJ2-7|TRBV4-1
TGCGCCAGCAGCGGTCCGGGACTAGCGGGGGTGGAGCAGTACTTC
CASSGPGLAGVEQYF
>NA|NA|TRBJ2-5|TRBV28
TGTGCCAGCAGTTTAGGCCCAAGTTACCAAGAGACCCAGTACTTC
CASSLGPSYQETQYF
>NA|NA|TRBJ2-3|TRBV6-1
TGTGCCAGCACTAGCTGGGGCACAGATACGCAGTATTTT
CASTSWGTDTQYF
>TRBD2|many|TRBJ2-1|TRBV29-1
TGCAGCGTCGTCGGACTAGCGGATATCTACAATGAGCAGTTCTTC
CSVVGLADIYNEQFF
>TRBD2|few|TRBJ2-2|TRBV7-9
TGTGCCAGCAGCGCCGGGACTAGGAACACCGGGGAGCTGTTTTTT
CASSAGTRNTGELFF
>NA|few|TRBJ2-2|TRBV12-3/TRBV12-4
TGTGCCAGCAGTTTAGTGGGGGCCGGCACCGGGGAGCTGTTTTTT
CASSLVGAGTGELFF
>TRBD1|NA|TRBJ2-6|TRBV5-6
TGTGCCAGCAGCTTGCGGGACAGGGCCTCTGGGGCCAACGTCCTGACTTTC
CASSLRDRASGANVLTF
>NA|once|TRBJ2-5|TRBV6-5
TGTGCCAGCAGTTACAGGGACAATCGGGAGACCCAGTACTTC
CASSYRDNRETQYF
>TRBD2|many|TRBJ2-1|TRBV24-1
TGTGCCACCAGTGATTTGGGTAGCGGGGGGGACAATGAGCAGTTCTTC
CATSDLGSGGDNEQFF
>NA|few|TRBJ1-1|TRBV29-1
TGCAGCGTTGAAGATCGGGGCCCTGAAGCTTTCTTT
CSVEDRGPEAFF
>TRBD2|few|TRBJ2-7|TRBV12-3/TRBV12-4
TGTGCCAGCAGGGCTAGCGGATTCTCCTACGAGCAGTACTTC
CASRASGFSYEQYF
>NA|NA|TRBJ1-5|TRBV10-3
TGTGCCATCAGTGAGTTCGGGGACGGGTATCAGCCCCAGCATTTT
CAISEFGDGYQPQHF
>NA|few|TRBJ1-4|TRBV5-1
TGCGCCAGCAGCTTGAAGGGGACAACTAATGAAAAACTGTTTTTT
CASSLKGTTNEKLFF
>NA|few|TRBJ2-7|TRBV27
TGTGCCAGCAGTCCCTCGGGTTATTTCTACGAGCAGTACTTC
CASSPSGYFYEQYF
>TRBD2|NA|TRBJ2-1|TRBV12-3/TRBV12-4
TGTGCCAGCACCCTGGGGGGGAACAATGAGCAGTTCTTC
CASTLGGNNEQFF
>NA|few|TRBJ2-7|TRBV20-1
TGCAGTGCTAGAGCAGCCCTAGCGAGCTACGAGCAGTACTTC
CSARAALASYEQYF
>NA|NA|TRBJ2-1|TRBV12-3/TRBV12-4
TGTGCCAGCAGTTTATCAGGGGGACTAAACAATGAGCAGTTCTTC
CASSLSGGLNNEQFF
>TRBD1|NA|TRBJ1-1|TRBV30
TGTGCCTGGAGTGTTGGGGACAGCACTGAAGCTTTCTTT
CAWSVGDSTEAFF
>NA|NA|TRBJ1-1|TRBV7-8
TGTGCCAGCAGATTCAGGGACATGAACACTGAAGCTTTCTTT
CASRFRDMNTEAFF
>NA|few|TRBJ1-6|TRBV3-1
TGTGCCAGCCACGCTAATTCAGCTTCACCCCTCCACTTT
CASHANSASPLHF
>TRBD1|few|TRBJ2-7|TRBV20-1
TGCAGTGCCAACGGACACAGGGGCACCTACGAGCAGTACTTC
CSANGHRGTYEQYF
>TRBD2|NA|TRBJ2-3|TRBV28
TGTGCCAGCCAAGTTGGGGGGGGTGGCACAGATACGCAGTATTTT
CASQVGGGGTDTQYF
>TRBD2|few|TRBJ2-7|TRBV20-1
TGCAGTGCTAGAGGCCCGAGACTAGCGGGGGCACCCTACGAGCAGTACTTC
CSARGPRLAGAPYEQYF
>NA|medium-sized|TRBJ2-6|TRBV12-3/TRBV12-4
TGTGCCAGCACCCAGGGGTCTGGGGCCAACGTCCTGACTTTC
CASTQGSGANVLTF
>TRBD1|many|TRBJ2-3|TRBV9
TGTGCCAGCAGCGGGGGACAGATACTCACAGATACGCAGTATTTT
CASSGGQILTDTQYF
>TRBD2|NA|TRBJ2-1|TRBV7-9
TGTGCCAGCAGCCCAGTACTAGCGGGGGACCCCAATGAGCAGTTCTTC
CASSPVLAGDPNEQFF
>NA|NA|TRBJ2-2|TRBV12-3/TRBV12-4
TGTGCCAGCAGTTCCCCGGATACCCTCGGCACCGGGGAGCTGTTTTTT
CASSSPDTLGTGELFF
>NA|NA|TRBJ2-7|TRBV7-9
TGTGCCAGCAGCCCATGGTCGGCTCCCAAATACGAGCAGTACTTC
CASSPWSAPKYEQYF
>NA|NA|TRBJ1-5|TRBV15
TGTGCCACCAGCAGAGATCGCTTTAGCAATCAGCCCCAGCATTTT
CATSRDRFSNQPQHF
>NA|few|TRBJ2-3|TRBV12-3/TRBV12-4
TGTGCCTCGGCTGGGCCCGGTGTACGTGATACGCAGTATTTT
CASAGPGVRDTQYF
>TRBD2|few|TRBJ2-1|TRBV6-1
TGTGCCAGCAGTATCCTGGCGGGGGGGCGGGATGAGCAGTTCTTC
CASSILAGGRDEQFF
>TRBD2|NA|TRBJ2-1|TRBV29-1
TGCAGCGTTGAGGCCGGGACTAACAAATACAATGAGCAGTTCTTC
CSVEAGTNKYNEQFF
>NA|few|TRBJ1-1|TRBV28
TGTGCCAGCAGTTTCCGAGGGGGGGAAGCTTTCTTT
CASSFRGGEAFF
>NA|NA|TRBJ2-5|TRBV6-5
TGTGCCAGCAGTTCCGGGACACTGTCCCAAGAGACCCAGTACTTC
CASSSGTLSQETQYF
>NA|NA|TRBJ1-1|TRBV3-1
TGTGCCAGCAGCCCTGGTGGATCGGGCACTGAAGCTTTCTTT
CASSPGGSGTEAFF
>NA|few|TRBJ1-1|TRBV4-1
TGCGCCAGCAGCCGACGTATGAACACTGAAGCTTTCTTT
CASSRRMNTEAFF
>TRBD2|few|TRBJ2-7|TRBV7-2
TGTGCCAGCAGCTTAGAGGGACTAGCGGGCCTTGAGCAGTACTTC
CASSLEGLAGLEQYF
>NA|few|TRBJ1-1|TRBV5-4
TGTGCCAGCAGCTGGGTAGGGGACACTGAAGCTTTCTTT
CASSWVGDTEAFF
>NA|NA|TRBJ2-1|TRBV11-2
TGTGCCAGCAGCTTAGTGGGGCAGGGGCTAGGTTTGGTGCAGTTCTTC
CASSLVGQGLGLVQFF
>NA|many|TRBJ2-1|TRBV27
TGTGCCAGCAGTTTGGAGCTAAGCTCCTACAATGAGCAGTTCTTC
CASSLELSSYNEQFF
>TRBD2|few|TRBJ2-3|TRBV10-3
TGTGCCATCAGTGATGTAGCGGGGGGGCAAGATACGCAGTATTTT
CAISDVAGGQDTQYF
>NA|NA|TRBJ2-7|TRBV7-9
TGTGCCAGCAGCCTCCTACGTGAGCAGTACTTC
CASSLLREQYF
>NA|NA|TRBJ2-3|TRBV4-1
TGCGCCAGCAGCCAACTAACGGTACCGGGTGATACGCAGTATTTT
CASSQLTVPGDTQYF
>TRBD1|NA|TRBJ2-7|TRBV3-1
TGTGCCAGCAGCCACGGCGGGATCAGGGGGCTCGAGCAGTACTTC
CASSHGGIRGLEQYF